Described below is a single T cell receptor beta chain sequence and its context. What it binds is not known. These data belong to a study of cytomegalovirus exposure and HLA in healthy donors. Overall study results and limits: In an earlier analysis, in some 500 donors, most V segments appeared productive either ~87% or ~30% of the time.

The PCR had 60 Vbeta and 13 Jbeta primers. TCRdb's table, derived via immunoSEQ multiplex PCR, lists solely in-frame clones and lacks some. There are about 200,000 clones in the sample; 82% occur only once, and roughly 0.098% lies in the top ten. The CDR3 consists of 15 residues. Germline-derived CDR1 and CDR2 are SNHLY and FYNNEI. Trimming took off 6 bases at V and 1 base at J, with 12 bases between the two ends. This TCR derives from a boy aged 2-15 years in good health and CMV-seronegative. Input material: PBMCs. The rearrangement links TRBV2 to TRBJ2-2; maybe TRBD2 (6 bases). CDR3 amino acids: CASRAGSGNTGELFF. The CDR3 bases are TGTGCCAGCAGAGCCGGTAGCGGGAACACCGGGGAGCTGTTTTTT.